This T cell receptor (beta chain) stems from a study of T cells in Graves' hyperthyroidism and ophthalmopathy. This clonotype was counted only a few times. From RNA transcripts, TCR beta CDR3 regions were amplified. HTBI primers were employed in a first-round RT-PCR of the TCR CDR3. TCRdb independently ran MiXCR on the multiplex PCR reads; one entry per CDR3 protein. The table includes roughly 720,000 distinct CDR3 sequences, approximately 15% detected once. Patients aged 18 to 65 had newly diagnosed hyperthyroidism of under 2 months' duration. The study left out patients who had uncontrolled infection, other autoimmune disease, pregnancy or lactation. The CDR3 runs to 15 residues. V was cut by 5 bases and J by 4 bases, with 14 bases left in between.

The TCR was taken from a man in his fifties with Graves' hyperthyroidism. This sequence joins TRBV12-3 or TRBV12-4 and TRBJ2-2; D assignment may be TRBD1 or TRBD2 (6 bases each). Input material: blood. CDR3: CASSPRGATTGELFF. The DNA for the CDR3 is TGTGCCAGCAGTCCGAGGGGGGCCACCACCGGGGAGCTGTTTTTT.